This T cell receptor beta chain derives from a study of Ad26.COV2.S vaccination and SARS-CoV-2 variants. Study results and limitations: Overall T cell responses may have been underestimated by the analyses of TCR breadth and depth. Reports say spike-specific CD8+ and CD4+ T cell responses covered substantial breadth after vaccination.

Treatment denoted: roughly 18 received Ad26.COV2.S at low or high dose, single or two shots; about 5 received placebo; per-sample allocation not given. The samples date from day 63 after the first vaccine or placebo injection. The individual, an adult aged 18-55 years, was a donor in Boston. Spike of the Wuhan-strain SARS-CoV-2 was expressed by an Ad26 vector, which formed the vaccine. Data came from immunoSEQ multiplex PCR; TCRdb stores just in-frame clones and leaves some out. This sample has roughly 350,000 clones; around 90% occur once, and the top ten carry 3.4%. In the case of this clone: As yet, its antigen is unknown.

Germline loops: CDR1 SGHTA, CDR2 FQGTGA. Trimming removed 2 bases from V and 6 bases from J, with 12 bases in between. This CDR3 contains 14 residues. The receptor's source is a person aged 18-60 years who received the Ad26.COV2.S COVID-19 vaccine or a placebo. V and J are TRBV7-3 and TRBJ2-3; D not certain. Sequenced material: peripheral blood, taken in a trial of Ad26.COV2.S vaccine versus placebo. The CDR3 DNA follows: TGTGCCAGCAGCTTAGGCGCAGGATCGGATACGCAGTATTTT. Its protein product is CASSLGAGSDTQYF.